This note documents a single TCR beta chain sequence. Its antigen is not identified. The data originate from a study of T cells expressing NK-cell markers. Turning to the study itself: Cells sorted as CD3+CD56+NKG2C+, CD3+CD56+NKG2C- and CD3+CD56-NKG2C+ T cells supplied the TCR beta repertoires. Among eight sequenced donors, seven carried HCMV seropositivity while one was seronegative. General study results and limits: There were a few donors in whom these clonotypes also led the CD3+CD56-NKG2C+ fraction.

As the method of synthesis, 5'RACE template switching with UMIs yielded TCR beta cDNA. Reprocessing the 5' RACE reads, TCRdb reports a single entry for every CDR3 protein and omits DNA. Recorded for this sample: 500,000 to 700,000 distinct CDR3 sequences. The TCR originated in a young man in good health. The specimen was blood T cells: a sorted CD56 or NKG2C T cell subset, CD4+ or CD8+ T cells, or bulk PBMC T cells (not recorded which).

This CDR3 reads CASSLSLAGGQETQYF. The rearrangement links TRBV5-1 to TRBJ2-5; TCRdb designates TRBD2, a call that cannot be tested without DNA. Germline assignment: CDR1 SGHRS and CDR2 YFSETQ. This CDR3 is built from 16 residues.